The present TCR beta chain was sequenced within a study of vaccination and CD4 T cells after COVID-19. Study-wide background: Two of the convalescents were Hispanic, and the group consisted of six males and four females.

The CDR3 is 16 amino acids. Germline CDR1 is MDHEN and CDR2 is SYDVKM. After removal of 5 bases from V and 7 bases from J, the junction contained 13 bases not matched to a gene. This clonotype was detected only a few times. Its target is unknown. Treatment defined: approximately nine-day PBMC culture with coronavirus spike peptide pools or control peptides (ViraFEST assay). Cultured CD4+ T-cell DNA underwent Oncomine TCR Beta short-read sequencing. One entry per CDR3 protein results from TCRdb running MiXCR on the PCR reads. This sample has 14,000 or so distinct CDR3 sequences, with around 30% found just once.

The rearrangement joins TRBV28 to TRBJ1-5, with 8 bases identical to TRBD1. This receptor was identified in a human donor with COVID-19. The sequencing input was cultured CD4+ T cells from blood. The CDR3 DNA is TGTGCCAGCAGTGCCCCTACAGGGGGGCTGGGGCAGCCCCAGCATTTT. It codes for CASSAPTGGLGQPQHF.